This T cell receptor (beta chain) was retrieved from a study of blood T cell repertoires in COVID-19. About the research overall: There were acute and convalescent COVID-19 samples, and they came from the United States, Italy and Spain. In each case, the material was cDNA or gDNA derived from T cells, B-cell-depleted T cells, or PBMCs.

In the authors' workflow: Using reference gene primer amplification, nucleated cell counts were estimated. Using immunoSEQ multiplex PCR, the repertoire was profiled, and TCRdb retains in-frame clones only, with some absent. V and J calls and clone size follow that table, whereas D and trimming were derived from the DNA. In the table there are around 330,000 clones, around nine tenths of which are singletons. Trimming removed 0 bases from V and 2 bases from J, with 22 bases in between. The CDR3 totals 19 residues. Germline-derived CDR1 and CDR2 are MGHRA and YSYEKL. This TCR derives from a woman in her 40s who had recovered from COVID-19. V is TRBV4-1 and J is TRBJ1-2; the D gene is possibly TRBD1 (5 bases). Material: PBMCs or T cells enriched from blood (not recorded which). This chain's CDR3 is CASSQDGSPRGLPNYGYTF. The CDR3 DNA reads as TGCGCCAGCAGCCAAGATGGGTCCCCGAGGGGACTCCCAAACTATGGCTACACCTTC.